In its sample, the clone carrying this TCR beta chain was seen a few times. PBMCs were isolated at a quantity of at least 7 million per sample. PCR was performed a second time for about 7 to 11 cycles using a sample-barcoded 5' primer and a J-beta primer mix. The authors tagged each cDNA molecule using a template-switch adaptor with 12 random nucleotides. Using its own MiXCR run on the 5' RACE reads, TCRdb lists one record per CDR3 protein. The sample records roughly 800,000 distinct CDR3 sequences, approximately 25% being singletons. This entry belongs to a study of blood T cells in healthy people across ages. Germline lookup yields CDR1 SQVTM and CDR2 ANQGSEA. The CDR3 is made up of 12 amino acids. V shed 6 bases and J 4 bases; nucleotides not matched to a gene: 1. These data also featured in a second study, about T cells of mothers and their children. That study reports: From each mother came over 9.5 million TCR beta CDR3 reads, and from each child came 2.5 million to 3 million. The output of TCR recombination is shaped by thymic selection similarly in related and unrelated pairs.

Specimen: blood. This TCR was recovered from a boy aged 10-17 years in good health. V and J are TRBV29-1 and TRBJ2-3; 10 bases are a match to TRBD1. The CDR3: CSVGTGADTQYF. The CDR3 DNA reads as TGCAGCGTGGGGACAGGGGCAGATACGCAGTATTTT.